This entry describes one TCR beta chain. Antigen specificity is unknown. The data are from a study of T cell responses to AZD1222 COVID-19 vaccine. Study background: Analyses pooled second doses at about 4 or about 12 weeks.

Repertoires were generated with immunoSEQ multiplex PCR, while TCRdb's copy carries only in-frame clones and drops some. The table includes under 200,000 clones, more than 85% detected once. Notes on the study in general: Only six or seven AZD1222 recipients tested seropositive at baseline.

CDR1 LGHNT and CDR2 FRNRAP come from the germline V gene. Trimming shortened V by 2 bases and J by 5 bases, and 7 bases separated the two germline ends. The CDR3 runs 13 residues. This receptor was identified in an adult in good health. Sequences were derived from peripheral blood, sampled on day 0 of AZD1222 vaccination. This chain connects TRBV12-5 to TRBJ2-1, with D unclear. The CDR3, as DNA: TGTGCTAGTGGTTTGCCAGCCAACAATGAGCAGTTCTTC. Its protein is CASGLPANNEQFF. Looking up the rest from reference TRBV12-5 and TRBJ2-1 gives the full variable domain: DARVTQTPRHKVTEMGQEVTMRCQPILGHNTVFWYRQTMMQGLELLAYFRNRAPLDDSGMPKDRFSAEMPDATLATLKIQPSEPRDSAVYFCASGLPANNEQFFGPGTRLTVL.